The TCR beta chain described here comes from a study of molecular identifiers for immune sequencing clone quantification. In the study overall: Replicate RNA came from about 19,000 or 110,000 naive CD8 cells and was split five ways, and four parts were sequenced.

MiXCR, applied by TCRdb to the PCR reads, yields one record per CDR3 protein. The sample has under 600,000 distinct CDR3 sequences, about 21% seen once. Per germline, CDR1 SGHTA and CDR2 FQGNSA. The CDR3 spans 16 residues. The ends were cut back, 5 bases at V and 0 bases at J, with 15 bases in the middle. This clonotype was found many times. Libraries for naive CD8 T cells, which were made from around 18,000 to 910,000 sorted cells, drew on 10%, 30% or 50% of the RNA. The sequence came from a human donor in good health. Some libraries in this study had Jurkat cell RNA spiked in. The gene calls are TRBV7-2 and TRBJ2-3, with unresolved D. Sequenced input: naive CD8+ T cells from blood, with Jurkat cell RNA spiked in. Subset meaning: FACS-sorted CD8+CD4-CCR7+CD45RA+ naive T cells. CDR3 loop: CASSPRLFSSTDTQYF. CDR3 in DNA: TGTGCCAGCAGCCCGCGACTGTTCTCAAGCACAGATACGCAGTATTTT.